This TCR beta chain was identified during a study of cytomegalovirus exposure and HLA in healthy donors. CDR1 and CDR2 from the germline V gene are SGHVS and FNYEAQ. This CDR3 has 16 amino acids. The V end lost 5 bases, the J end lost 6 bases, and 17 bases lay between the germline ends. The table lists this clone with a few counts. Its antigen is currently unknown. Study results and limitations: Later analysis identified a missense DCLRE1C variant that was linked to TCR beta V- and J-gene trimming.

The primer mix had 60 Vbeta and 13 Jbeta primers. Original processing methods: It was a later analysis that counted approximately 81 million unique TCR beta chains, of which about 10 million were shared. The table came from immunoSEQ multiplex PCR; TCRdb's copy has only in-frame clones and leaves some out. V and J calls and clone size are as listed in that table; D and trimming were resolved from the DNA. The sample holds 150,000 to 160,000 clones, less than 85% seen once. This chain connects TRBV7-6 to TRBJ1-6, with D tentatively TRBD1 (6 bases). The source material was PBMCs. This TCR came from a woman aged 45-65 years in good health and CMV-seropositive. The CDR3 DNA reads as TGTGCCAGCAGCGCAGAGGGGGGGGCCGGTAATTCACCCCTCCACTTT. Translated: CASSAEGGAGNSPLHF.